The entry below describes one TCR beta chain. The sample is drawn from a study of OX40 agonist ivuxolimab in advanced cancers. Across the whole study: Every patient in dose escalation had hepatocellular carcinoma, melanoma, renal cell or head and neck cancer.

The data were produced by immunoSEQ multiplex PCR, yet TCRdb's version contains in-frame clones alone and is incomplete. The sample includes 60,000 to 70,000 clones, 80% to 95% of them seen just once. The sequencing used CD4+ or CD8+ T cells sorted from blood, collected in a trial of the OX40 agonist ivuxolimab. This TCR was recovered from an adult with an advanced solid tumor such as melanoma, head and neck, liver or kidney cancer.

The CDR3: CASSQALAGPSEQFF. CDR3 nucleotide sequence: TGTGCCAGCAGCCAAGCACTAGCGGGTCCCAGTGAGCAGTTCTTC. The V gene is TRBV4-2, the J gene TRBJ2-1, with 9 bases lining up with TRBD2. The CDR3 has 15 residues. Germline V gene lookup returns CDR1 LGHNA and CDR2 YNFKEQ. V was pared by 1 base and J by 9 bases, with 7 bases of the junction left unmatched.